The table lists the clone carrying this TCR beta chain with many counts. The antigen is undetermined. The data belong to a study of metastatic and nonmetastatic thyroid tumors. On the study more broadly: The comparison covered peripheral blood and tumor or nodule tissue in malignant and benign thyroid patients. Study-level results: Across blood and tumor, TCR beta diversity in malignant thyroid tumors was reportedly significantly higher than in benign nodules.

CDR3 length equals 14 residues. V shed 4 bases, J shed 5 bases, and the junction held 7 bases outside the gene matches. In the authors' methods: Built for papillary thyroid cancer, a distant-metastasis classifier drew on CDR3 differences across clinicopathological groups. TCRdb re-analyzed the PCR reads using MiXCR. The V and J calls and clone size come from TCRdb's table, not from the authors' own analysis. This sample has several thousand clones, with about 30% found just once. Every patient underwent thyroid surgery untreated. Sequencing was done on a sample of adjacent normal tissue. The V gene is TRBV12-3 or TRBV12-4, the J gene TRBJ2-5; 7 nucleotides line up with TRBD2. This clonotype was sampled from a female donor with papillary thyroid cancer or a benign thyroid nodule (not recorded which). Some clones in this sample may be carry-over from other donors' samples. The CDR3 nucleotides read TGTGCCAGCAGTTCTCGGGGAGGGGCTGAGACCCAGTACTTC. It encodes CASSSRGGAETQYF.